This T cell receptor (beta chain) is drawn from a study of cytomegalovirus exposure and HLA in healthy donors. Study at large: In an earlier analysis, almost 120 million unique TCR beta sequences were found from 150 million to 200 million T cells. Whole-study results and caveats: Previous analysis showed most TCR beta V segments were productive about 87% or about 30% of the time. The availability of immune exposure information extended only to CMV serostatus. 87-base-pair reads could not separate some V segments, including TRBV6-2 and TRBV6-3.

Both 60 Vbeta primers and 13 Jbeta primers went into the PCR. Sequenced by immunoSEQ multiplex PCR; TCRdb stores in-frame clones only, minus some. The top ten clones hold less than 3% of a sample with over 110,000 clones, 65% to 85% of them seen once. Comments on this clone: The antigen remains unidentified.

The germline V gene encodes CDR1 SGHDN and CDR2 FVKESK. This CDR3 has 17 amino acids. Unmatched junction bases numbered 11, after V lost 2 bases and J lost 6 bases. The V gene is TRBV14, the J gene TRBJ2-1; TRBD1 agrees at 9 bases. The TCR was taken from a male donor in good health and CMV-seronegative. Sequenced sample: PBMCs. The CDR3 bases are TGTGCCAGCAGCCAAAATCAGGGGACAGGGTTTTTCAATGAGCAGTTCTTC. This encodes CASSQNQGTGFFNEQFF.